This TCR beta chain was sequenced in a study of chemoradiotherapy in HPV16-positive cancers. Points from the study as a whole: Non-HPV-specific T cells did not expand in tumors during treatment, whereas candidate HPV-specific clones and E7-related motifs did.

Profiling relied on immunoSEQ multiplex PCR, and the TCRdb table lists in-frame clones only, not all of them. The table has about 29,000 clones, more than 85% seen once. As concerns this clone: Antigen specificity is unknown.

Germline V gene data show CDR1 as SGHVS and CDR2 as FNYEAQ. Trimming at V came to 2 bases and at J to 4 bases, leaving 3 bases not matched to a gene. This CDR3 has 16 amino acids. The sequence was obtained from a human donor with HPV-associated anogenital cancer. Sequencing used blood, obtained from a patient who underwent chemoradiotherapy. The rearrangement joins TRBV7-6 to TRBJ1-3; 12 bases line up with TRBD1. CDR3: CASSLRDRGPGNTIYF. CDR3 DNA sequence: TGTGCCAGCAGCTTAAGGGACAGGGGGCCGGGAAACACCATATATTTT.